This is a list of T cell receptor beta chains from one sample in a study of response to subunit inactivated influenza vaccine. TCRdb recomputed calls from the RT-PCR reads with MiXCR, one row per CDR3 protein. This table has under 850,000 distinct CDR3 sequences, less than 20% appearing once. Here the sequenced sample was PBMCs from blood, taken less than 6 days after vaccination. The receptors here all came from a man aged 45-60 years who received an inactivated influenza vaccine. Each CDR3 is given with its conserved first and last residue. The order of the fields is V gene, J gene, CDR3 protein.

V: TRBV3-1
J: TRBJ2-7
CDR3: CASSRSRDRTYEQYF

V: TRBV11-2
J: TRBJ2-1
CDR3: CASSLEPGLAGGIYNEQFF

V: TRBV29-1
J: TRBJ1-1
CDR3: CSAPTTRNTEAFF

V: TRBV12-3/TRBV12-4
J: TRBJ2-3
CDR3: CASSLAGTSGEDTQYF

V: TRBV4-3
J: TRBJ1-4
CDR3: CASSQGRTGIREKLFF

V: TRBV5-6
J: TRBJ2-2
CDR3: CASSWNRGTGELFF

V: TRBV24-1
J: TRBJ2-5
CDR3: CATSGGQETQYF

V: TRBV6-5
J: TRBJ1-6
CDR3: CASSSGQARYSPLHF

V: TRBV24-1
J: TRBJ2-5
CDR3: CATSDTEATQYF

V: TRBV5-1
J: TRBJ2-3
CDR3: CASGTAVSTDTQYF

V: TRBV27
J: TRBJ1-5
CDR3: CASSLRRNQPQHF

V: TRBV5-1
J: TRBJ2-5
CDR3: CASSLGAGQQETQYF

V: TRBV27
J: TRBJ1-1
CDR3: CASSLTGRGEAFF

V: TRBV2
J: TRBJ2-3
CDR3: CASMKNTDVLDTQYF

V: TRBV29-1
J: TRBJ2-2
CDR3: CSVDRENTGELFF

V: TRBV18
J: TRBJ2-2
CDR3: CASSPQGPNTGELFF

V: TRBV27
J: TRBJ2-3
CDR3: CASSLSIFSGRARDTQYF

V: TRBV21-1
J: TRBJ2-7
CDR3: CASSKRPEIHEQYF

V: TRBV24-1
J: TRBJ2-5
CDR3: CATSDDRGRGGKTQYF

V: TRBV3-1
J: TRBJ1-1
CDR3: CASRMPGSNTEAFF

V: TRBV5-1
J: TRBJ1-1
CDR3: CASSSGQPNTEAFF

V: TRBV15
J: TRBJ2-7
CDR3: CATSREGIYEQYF

V: TRBV4-1
J: TRBJ2-7
CDR3: CASSQDRIRYPPGDEQYF

V: TRBV12-3/TRBV12-4
J: TRBJ2-1
CDR3: CASSPQGRQLHNEQFF

V: TRBV27
J: TRBJ2-1
CDR3: CASSLGFGYNEQFF